Following are 11 T cell receptor beta chains from one sample sequenced in a study of cytomegalovirus exposure and HLA in healthy donors. Vbeta (60) and Jbeta (13) primers were used in the PCR. Generated by immunoSEQ multiplex PCR, the TCRdb table keeps only in-frame clones and is missing some. The sample shows some 120,000 clones, about 80% of them seen only once. Input material: PBMCs. These receptors all come from a man between 18 and 35 years old in good health and CMV-seronegative.

The chain is built from TRBV19 and TRBJ1-5; possible D gene TRBD1, 6 bases. Trimming stripped 0 bases from V and 6 bases from J, with 12 bases between. The CDR3 runs to 15 residues. Germline CDR1 and CDR2: LNHDA and SQIVND (reference sequence). CDR3 sequence (DNA): TGTGCCAGTAGTATAGATTACAGGGTCGGTCAGCCCCAGCATTTT. Protein product: CASSIDYRVGQPQHF.

The chain combines TRBV5-1 with TRBJ1-4, with a tentative D call TRBD1 (6 bases). The V gene lost 4 bases and the J gene lost 4 bases, with 11 bases spanning the gap. Germline CDR1 and CDR2: SGHRS and YFSETQ. This CDR3 spans 14 amino acids. CDR3 in DNA: TGCGCCAGCAGCCCGGGACACCTTAATGAAAAACTGTTTTTT. It translates to CASSPGHLNEKLFF.

This clone was found a few times. The chain recombines TRBV5-6 with TRBJ1-4; TRBD1 is a possible D gene (6 bases). V dropped 2 bases and J dropped 5 bases, with 19 bases sitting between them. The CDR3 is made up of 17 amino acids. Germline CDR1 reads SGHDT; CDR2 reads YYEEEE. The CDR3 nucleotides read TGTGCCAGCAGCTTTAATCCCTACAGGGAGAGGAATGAAAAACTGTTTTTT. Translation gives CASSFNPYRERNEKLFF. The full variable domain, rest sourced from reference TRBV5-6 and TRBJ1-4, is DAGVTQSPTHLIKTRGQQVTLRCSPKSGHDTVSWYQQALGQGPQFIFQYYEEEERQRGNFPDRFSGHQFPNYSSELNVNALLLGDSALYLCASSFNPYRERNEKLFFGSGTQLSVL.

Remarks on this clone: An end of the junction differs from the germline gene, which may be a read error. The chain links TRBV7-9 to TRBJ2-1; D is ambiguous. The CDR3 runs to 17 residues. Germline V gives CDR1 SEHNR, CDR2 FQNEAQ (reference sequence). This chain's CDR3 is CSSSLSRRTHKLNEQFF. CDR3 coding DNA: TGTTCCAGCAGTTTAAGCCGGAGAACCCACAAACTCAATGAGCAGTTCTTC.

The chain employs TRBV11-3 and TRBJ2-2; 10 bases map to TRBD1. The CDR3 covers 15 residues. With 5 bases clipped from V and 6 bases from J, the junction kept 6 bases outside the gene matches. Per germline, CDR1 SGHNT and CDR2 YENEEA. CDR3 sequence: CASSGTGQGAGELFF. The CDR3 DNA follows: TGTGCCAGCAGCGGTACTGGACAGGGGGCCGGGGAGCTGTTTTTT.

The chain combines TRBV5-1 with TRBJ2-7; TRBD2 aligns across 10 bases. With 0 bases clipped from V and 2 bases from J, the junction kept 5 bases outside the gene matches. Germline lookup yields CDR1 SGHRS and CDR2 YFSETQ. There are 16 residues in the CDR3. CDR3 nucleotides: TGCGCCAGCAGCTTGGGCTTAGCGGGGGGTACCTACGAGCAGTACTTC. It codes for CASSLGLAGGTYEQYF.

The chain couples TRBV7-8 to TRBJ2-5, with TRBD2 matching 12 bases. CDR3 size: 15 residues. Germline CDR1 SGHVS, CDR2 FQNEAQ. V trimming: 5 bases; J trimming: 4 bases; junction bases outside the gene matches: 5. The CDR3 DNA follows: TGTGCCAGCAGCGCTAGCGGGGGGGCAGGAGAGACCCAGTACTTC. Its protein is CASSASGGAGETQYF.

The chain uses TRBV7-9 and TRBJ1-1; TRBD1 matches 7 bases. The CDR3 sequence is 16 residues long. CDR1 and CDR2 from the germline V gene are SEHNR and FQNEAQ (reference sequence). Losses at the gene ends were 0 bases for V and 0 bases for J; bases not matched to a gene: 4. CDR3 sequence (DNA): TGTGCCAGCAGCTTAGCTCGACAGGGCCTGAACACTGAAGCTTTCTTT. The encoded protein is CASSLARQGLNTEAFF.

The rearrangement joins TRBV6-5 to TRBJ1-1, with TRBD1 as a possible D gene (6 bases). Trimming left V 4 bases short and J 3 bases short, with 18 bases between. Germline CDR1 MNHEY, CDR2 SVGAGI. The CDR3 is made up of 16 amino acids. The CDR3 reads CASSLGAGRTDTEAFF. CDR3 sequence (DNA): TGTGCCAGCAGTTTGGGGGCGGGCCGTACGGACACTGAAGCTTTCTTT.

The chain recombines TRBV5-5 with TRBJ1-5; 9 nucleotides agree with TRBD1. CDR1 SGHKS and CDR2 YYEKEE come from the germline V gene (reference sequence). This CDR3 has 16 residues. With 3 bases clipped from V and 3 bases from J, the junction kept 7 bases outside the gene matches. The CDR3 nucleotides read TGTGCCAGCAGCTCGCTACAGGGGGCTTACAATCAGCCCCAGCATTTT. The encoded protein is CASSSLQGAYNQPQHF.

This clone has a handful of counts. The chain carries TRBV7-3 and TRBJ1-1; weak D call: TRBD1 (6 bases). CDR3 length equals 17 residues. From germline, CDR1 is SGHTA and CDR2 FQGTGA. V lost 5 bases, J lost 0 bases, and 19 bases lay in between. CDR3 amino acids: CASSPTGQQVMNTEAFF. The CDR3 region has the DNA TGTGCCAGCAGCCCAACCGGACAGCAAGTTATGAACACTGAAGCTTTCTTT.